The T cell receptor (beta chain) described here comes from a study of Tregs in tolerant kidney transplant recipients. Thawed PBMCs were FACS-sorted into unstimulated CD4+CD25+CD127- regulatory T cells, CD4+CD25- non-regulatory cells, CD4 and CD8 cells. Only in-frame clones appear in the TCRdb table, and some are missing; sequencing was by immunoSEQ multiplex PCR. The sample gives approximately 60,000 clones, roughly 98% of which show up once; 0.34% is in the top ten. The receptor was isolated from a human donor who received a combined kidney and bone marrow transplant. Here the sequenced sample was Tregs from blood, taken before the transplant.

The CDR3 region is CASSPFGGSYNEQFF. The CDR3 DNA sequence: TGTGCCAGCAGCCCGTTTGGGGGGTCCTACAATGAGCAGTTCTTC. The chain combines TRBV9 with TRBJ2-1; D may be TRBD2 (6 bases). The V gene lost 4 bases and the J gene lost 1 base, with 12 bases spanning the gap. There are 15 residues in the CDR3. Germline V CDR1 and CDR2: SGDLS, YYNGEE.